A single sample gave rise to the 9 T cell receptor beta chains below, sequenced in a study of OX40 agonist ivuxolimab in advanced cancers. Using immunoSEQ multiplex PCR, the repertoire was profiled, and TCRdb retains in-frame clones only, with some absent. The table shows 75,000 or so clones, with 80% to 90% occurring only once. The sample consisted of CD4+ or CD8+ T cells sorted from blood, taken in a trial of the OX40 agonist ivuxolimab. All receptors come from an adult with an advanced solid tumor such as melanoma, head and neck, liver or kidney cancer.

This chain links TRBV10-3 with TRBJ2-7, with 9 bases matching TRBD2. Germline assignment: CDR1 ENHRY and CDR2 SYGVKD. After removal of 2 bases from V and 3 bases from J, the junction contained 5 bases not matched to a gene. There are 15 residues in the CDR3. The CDR3 nucleotides are TGTGCCATCAGTGAGCCGCTAGCGGGGCGCTACGAGCAGTACTTC. It specifies CAISEPLAGRYEQYF.

The chain couples TRBV11-2 to TRBJ1-1; D not resolved. The V gene lost 7 bases and the J gene lost 1 base, with 16 bases spanning the gap. CDR3 size: 15 residues. Germline V gene lookup returns CDR1 SGHAT and CDR2 FQNNGV. The CDR3 spells CASTLEGAGNTEAFF. In DNA, the CDR3 is TGTGCCAGCACCCTCGAGGGCGCCGGGAACACTGAAGCTTTCTTT.

The rearrangement uses TRBV19 and TRBJ1-2, with TRBD1 as a possible D gene (5 bases). Germline loops: CDR1 LNHDA, CDR2 SQIVND (reference sequence). The V gene lost 9 bases and the J gene lost 6 bases, with 20 bases spanning the gap. The CDR3 has 14 residues. The CDR3 DNA follows: TGTGCCAGCCACGCCACGTTCAGGGTGAATGGCTACACCTTC. Translation: CASHATFRVNGYTF.

The V gene is TRBV19, the J gene TRBJ1-6; D not resolved. Germline V gene lookup returns CDR1 LNHDA and CDR2 SQIVND (reference sequence). The CDR3 is 15 amino acids. Trimming removed 6 bases from V and 0 bases from J, with 9 bases in between. The CDR3 sequence is CASSLMSSYNSPLHF. In DNA, the CDR3 is TGTGCCAGTAGCCTAATGAGCTCCTATAATTCACCCCTCCACTTT.

V gene TRBV11-2 combines with J gene TRBJ1-1; D not resolved. Germline V CDR1 and CDR2: SGHAT, FQNNGV. V was pared by 1 base and J by 11 bases, with 14 bases between. The CDR3 consists of 13 residues. The CDR3 bases are TGTGCCAGCAGCTTAGTAAGGGCCCCGAGGGCTTTCTTT. As protein: CASSLVRAPRAFF. The full variable domain, its missing parts supplied by reference TRBV11-2 and TRBJ1-1, is EAGVAQSPRYKIIEKRQSVAFWCNPISGHATLYWYQQILGQGPKLLIQFQNNGVVDDSQLPKDRFSAERLKGVDSTLKIQPAKLEDSAVYLCASSLVRAPRAFFGQGTRLTVV.

This clone showed up just once. The chain links TRBV7-6 to TRBJ2-3; perhaps TRBD2 as D (6 bases). The CDR3 runs 13 residues. Trimming cost V 6 bases and J 9 bases, with 16 bases left between them. Germline CDR1 and CDR2: SGHVS and FNYEAQ. The CDR3 spells CASSSRGLKTQYF. The CDR3 DNA reads TGTGCCAGCAGTTCCCGCGGACTAAAGACGCAGTATTTT. The variable domain in full, with the rest retrieved from reference TRBV7-6 and TRBJ2-3, is GAGVSQSPRYKVTKRGQDVALRCDPISGHVSLYWYRQALGQGPEFLTYFNYEAQQDKSGLPNDRFSAERPEGSISTLTIQRTEQRDSAMYRCASSSRGLKTQYFGPGTRLTVL.

This clone was picked up a small number of times. The rearrangement uses TRBV19 and TRBJ1-5, with unresolved D. V dropped 3 bases and J dropped 5 bases, with 20 bases sitting between them. Germline-derived CDR1 and CDR2 are LNHDA and SQIVND (reference sequence). CDR3 length: 17 residues. The CDR3 region is CASSIFTRVRLDQPQHF. The DNA for the CDR3 is TGTGCCAGTAGTATCTTTACGCGGGTCCGTTTGGATCAGCCCCAGCATTTT.

This clone was seen repeatedly, ten times or more. The rearrangement uses TRBV7-6 and TRBJ1-3, with TRBD1 identical over 9 bases. V shed 1 base and J 3 bases; nucleotides not matched to a gene: 4. The CDR3 totals 16 residues. From germline, CDR1 is SGHVS and CDR2 FNYEAQ. CDR3: CASSLGTGGGGNTIYF. DNA for the CDR3: TGTGCCAGCAGCTTAGGAACAGGGGGCGGTGGAAACACCATATATTTT.

V is TRBV6-5 and J is TRBJ2-4; D gene ambiguous. Germline loops: CDR1 MNHEY, CDR2 SVGAGI. The CDR3 covers 14 residues. V gave up 0 bases and J gave up 5 bases, with 8 bases separating them. The CDR3 nucleotides are TGTGCCAGCAGTTACTCGATCAGCCAAAACATTCAGTACTTC. As protein: CASSYSISQNIQYF.